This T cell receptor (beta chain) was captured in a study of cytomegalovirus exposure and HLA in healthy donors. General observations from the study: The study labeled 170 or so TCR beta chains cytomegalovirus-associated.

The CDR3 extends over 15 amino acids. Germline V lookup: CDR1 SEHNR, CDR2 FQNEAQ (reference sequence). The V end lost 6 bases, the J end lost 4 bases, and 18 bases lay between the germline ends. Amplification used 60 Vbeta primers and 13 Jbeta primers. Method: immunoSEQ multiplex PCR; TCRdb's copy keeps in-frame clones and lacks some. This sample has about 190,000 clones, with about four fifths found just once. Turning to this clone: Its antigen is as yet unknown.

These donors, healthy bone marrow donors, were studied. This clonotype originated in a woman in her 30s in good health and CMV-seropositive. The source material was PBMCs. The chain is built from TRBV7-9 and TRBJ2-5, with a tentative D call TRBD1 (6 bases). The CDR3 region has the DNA TGTGCCAGCAGACCCGGGTACAGGGTTGGAGAGACCCAGTACTTC. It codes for CASRPGYRVGETQYF.